This TCR beta chain was sequenced during a study of blood T cell repertoires in COVID-19. Study-level information: Samples of COVID-19 (acute and convalescent) were obtained from the United States, Italy and Spain. T cells, B-cell-depleted T cells, or PBMCs supplied cDNA or gDNA.

This clone was observed a few times. V gave up 3 bases and J gave up 7 bases, with 21 bases separating them. CDR1 is SEHNR and CDR2 is FQNEAQ in the germline V gene (reference sequence). The CDR3 is 16 amino acids. How the authors handled the data: Scientists estimated how many nucleated cells there were by amplifying reference gene primers. The protocol was immunoSEQ multiplex PCR, while the TCRdb copy is restricted to in-frame clones and leaves out a portion. The V and J calls and clone size come from that table; D and trimming were worked out from the DNA. In the table there are under 150,000 clones, approximately 84% of which are singletons.

This receptor was identified in a woman older than 75 with acute or convalescent COVID-19. The specimen sequenced was peripheral blood. The chain has TRBV7-9 and TRBJ1-2; maybe TRBD1 (5 bases). Here the CDR3 DNA reads TGTGCCAGCAGCTTTCATCTGGGGCGCGGTTTGAGTGGCTACACCTTC. The encoded protein is CASSFHLGRGLSGYTF.